These 26 T cell receptor beta chains share one sample of origin, sequenced in a study of T cell repertoires in cytomegalovirus infection. TCRdb reprocessed the reads with MiXCR, giving one entry per CDR3 protein. This sample has some 320,000 distinct CDR3 sequences, with more than 8% found just once. Sequenced: PBMCs. The origin of the receptors is a human donor in good health (CMV status not recorded). Some clones in this sample may be carry-over from other donors' samples.

The chain is built from TRBV11-2 and TRBJ2-7, with 7 bases lining up with TRBD1. This CDR3 spans 17 amino acids. V shed 3 bases, J shed 6 bases, and the junction held 17 bases outside the gene matches. Germline V gives CDR1 SGHAT, CDR2 FQNNGV. The CDR3 loop is CASSLSAGGRPRGEQYF. In DNA, the CDR3 is TGTGCCAGCAGCTTGTCCGCAGGGGGTAGACCCAGGGGCGAGCAGTACTTC.

The rearrangement uses TRBV7-2 and TRBJ1-5; possibly TRBD1 for D (5 bases). CDR3 length: 15 amino acids. With 5 bases removed from V and 8 bases from J, the gap between germline ends came to 19 bases. The germline V gene has CDR1 SGHTA and CDR2 FQGNSA. CDR3 DNA sequence: TGTGCCAGCAGCCGCGGGGCGGACGTAGGGGAGCCCCAGCATTTT. It is translated as CASSRGADVGEPQHF. The variable domain in full, with the rest retrieved from reference TRBV7-2 and TRBJ1-5, is GAGVSQSPSNKVTEKGKDVELRCDPISGHTALYWYRQSLGQGLEFLIYFQGNSAPDKSGLPSDRFSAERTGGSVSTLTIQRTQQEDSAVYLCASSRGADVGEPQHFGDGTRLSIL.

This chain uses TRBV20-1 with TRBJ2-2, with TRBD1 matching over 7 bases. Germline loops: CDR1 DFQATT, CDR2 SNEGSKA (reference sequence). The CDR3 has 13 amino acids. V lost 4 bases, J lost 7 bases, and 6 bases stayed unmatched. The CDR3 loop reads CSATGGAIGELFF. The CDR3 region has the DNA TGCAGTGCTACAGGGGGTGCGATCGGGGAGCTGTTTTTT.

The chain employs TRBV6-6 and TRBJ2-3; D is unclear. The germline V gene encodes CDR1 MNHNY and CDR2 SVGAGI (reference sequence). Trimming took off 8 bases at V and 0 bases at J, with 12 bases between the two ends. There are 14 residues in the CDR3. The CDR3 bases are TGTGCCAGCGGCCGTACCTCTAGCACAGATACGCAGTATTTT. Protein product: CASGRTSSTDTQYF.

The sample holds many counts of this clonotype. The chain employs TRBV27 and TRBJ1-2, with D possibly TRBD1 on 6 matching bases. Germline lookup yields CDR1 MNHEY and CDR2 SMNVEV (reference sequence). With 5 bases removed from V and 3 bases from J, the gap between germline ends came to 13 bases. There are 14 residues in the CDR3. DNA of the CDR3: TGTGCCAGCAGTCCCCCCACAGGGTACTATGGCTACACCTTC. Its translation is CASSPPTGYYGYTF.

In this sample, this clonotype turned up many times. The CDR3 loop reads CASSLASGGTYEQYF. CDR3 in DNA: TGTGCCAGCAGTTTAGCTAGCGGGGGGACCTACGAGCAGTACTTC. This chain links TRBV12-3 or TRBV12-4 with TRBJ2-7, with 10 nucleotides matching TRBD2. This CDR3 comprises 15 residues. The V segment lost 0 bases and the J segment 2 bases; nucleotides outside the gene matches: 1.

As to this clonotype: This may be a read error, as it is one base from a much larger clone. The chain recombines TRBV11-2 with TRBJ2-1; 15 bases are shared with TRBD2. This CDR3 is built from 13 residues. Germline loops: CDR1 SGHAT, CDR2 FQNNGV. The CDR3 region has the DNA TGTGCCAGCAGCACGGGACTAGCGGGAGGACCGCTCTTC. Protein sequence: CASSTGLAGGPLF.

This chain connects TRBV11-2 to TRBJ2-3; D may be TRBD1 (6 bases). V was shortened by 5 bases and J by 2 bases, with 14 bases between the two germline ends. The CDR3 totals 15 residues. From germline, CDR1 is SGHAT and CDR2 FQNNGV. CDR3 nucleotides: TGTGCCAGCAGCACTCCCAGGGGACCCACAGATACGCAGTATTTT. It encodes CASSTPRGPTDTQYF.

This clonotype occurred many times. The chain combines TRBV12-3 or TRBV12-4 with TRBJ1-1; no definite D call. With 1 base removed from V and 6 bases from J, the gap between germline ends came to 12 bases. This CDR3 contains 14 residues. In nucleotides, the CDR3 is TGTGCCAGCAGTTTAGACGGACCAGGCGCTGAAGCTTTCTTT. Residues: CASSLDGPGAEAFF.

This clonotype has ten or more counts. The V call is TRBV28, the J call TRBJ2-1; D possibly corresponds to TRBD1 (7 bases). The CDR3 length is 16 residues. CDR1 and CDR2 (germline): MDHEN, SYDVKM. V dropped 1 base and J dropped 0 bases, with 10 bases sitting between them. The CDR3 DNA sequence: TGTGCCAGCAGTTTATACCAGGGGGGCTCCTACAATGAGCAGTTCTTC. Residues: CASSLYQGGSYNEQFF.

The table lists this clonotype with a few counts. The V gene is TRBV25-1, the J gene TRBJ1-5, with 10 bases aligning to TRBD1. V shed 7 bases and J 2 bases; nucleotides not matched to a gene: 8. The CDR3 extends over 16 amino acids. The germline CDR1 and CDR2 sequences are MGHDK and SYGVNS. The CDR3 here is CASIPGQGVGNQPQHF. CDR3 DNA sequence: TGTGCCAGCATCCCTGGACAGGGGGTGGGCAATCAGCCCCAGCATTTT.

V gene TRBV11-2 combines with J gene TRBJ1-4; D possibly corresponds to TRBD1 (5 bases). Per the germline V gene, CDR1 is SGHAT and CDR2 is FQNNGV. With 6 bases removed from V and 3 bases from J, the gap between germline ends came to 17 bases. This CDR3 is built from 16 residues. The CDR3 loop is CASRRSGTGANEKLFF. The CDR3, as DNA: TGTGCCAGCAGACGAAGCGGTACAGGAGCTAATGAAAAACTGTTTTTT.

Only a few counts were recorded for this clonotype. This chain links TRBV28 with TRBJ1-1; tentatively, D is TRBD1 (5 bases). The CDR3 consists of 13 residues. The germline V and J ends were trimmed by 3 bases and 7 bases, with 12 bases remaining between them. The germline CDR1 and CDR2 sequences are MDHEN and SYDVKM. The CDR3 region has the DNA TGTGCCAGCAGTTTCGGAGGGGCCAGTGAAGCTTTCTTT. Translation gives CASSFGGASEAFF.

V is TRBV24-1 and J is TRBJ1-3, with D maybe TRBD1 (6 bases). This CDR3 has 15 amino acids. Germline V gives CDR1 KGHDR, CDR2 SFDVKD. V gave up 7 bases and J gave up 3 bases, with 15 bases separating them. Here the CDR3 DNA reads TGTGCCACCAGCGTAAGGGACACCAGTGGAAACACCATATATTTT. Residues: CATSVRDTSGNTIYF.

V usage is TRBV20-1 and J usage is TRBJ1-2; D unresolved. V dropped 3 bases and J dropped 1 base, with 12 bases sitting between them. Germline V gives CDR1 DFQATT, CDR2 SNEGSKA (reference sequence). The CDR3 has 14 residues. The CDR3 nucleotides are TGCAGTGCTAGTAGGCCCGGCATTAACTATGGCTACACCTTC. Its protein is CSASRPGINYGYTF.

This clonotype was detected many times. J is TRBJ2-7 and V is TRBV24-1, with D unresolved. This CDR3 has 18 residues. Germline CDR1 reads KGHDR; CDR2 reads SFDVKD. V shed 3 bases and J shed 2 bases, with 22 bases lying between them. CDR3 sequence (DNA): TGTGCCACCAGTGATCCGCTACCGGCAGGCCCCCCCACCTACGAGCAGTACTTC. It encodes CATSDPLPAGPPTYEQYF.

This clonotype was seen repeatedly, ten times or more. V is TRBV20-1 and J is TRBJ1-4; D ambiguous. The germline gives CDR1 DFQATT, CDR2 SNEGSKA (reference sequence). With 6 bases removed from V and 0 bases from J, the gap between germline ends came to 11 bases. The CDR3 has 14 residues. In DNA form, the CDR3 reads TGCAGTGCCAGTCTCCTTGCAACTAATGAAAAACTGTTTTTT. Its translation: CSASLLATNEKLFF.

There are many counts of this clonotype. This sequence joins TRBV19 and TRBJ2-5; D gene ambiguous. Deletions cut 4 bases from V and 3 bases from J, with 9 bases between. CDR3 length: 13 residues. Germline-derived CDR1 and CDR2 are LNHDA and SQIVND (reference sequence). The CDR3: CASSKQTKETQYF. The CDR3 bases are TGTGCCAGTAGTAAACAGACCAAAGAGACCCAGTACTTC.

This clonotype was recorded at least ten times. This chain connects TRBV10-1 to TRBJ1-1, with D unresolved. This CDR3 region has 13 residues. From germline, CDR1 is WNHNN and CDR2 SYGVQD (reference sequence). The ends were cut back, 7 bases at V and 1 base at J, with 10 bases in the middle. In DNA form, the CDR3 reads TGCGCCAGCAAGGAGACACCGAACACTGAAGCTTTCTTT. Translating it yields CASKETPNTEAFF.

This clonotype has a handful of counts. The rearrangement uses TRBV19 and TRBJ2-1, with D possibly called TRBD1 or TRBD2 (5 bases each). Germline CDR1 LNHDA, CDR2 SQIVND (reference sequence). The CDR3 runs to 13 residues. V shed 8 bases and J shed 8 bases, with 16 bases lying between them. CDR3 nucleotides: TGTGCCAGTGGTCCAGGACGAGGGGATGAGCAGTTCTTC. It yields the protein CASGPGRGDEQFF. Based on the CDR3 plus reference TRBV19 and TRBJ2-1, the full variable domain is DGGITQSPKYLFRKEGQNVTLSCEQNLNHDAMYWYRQDPGQGLRLIYYSQIVNDFQKGDIAEGYSVSREKKESFPLTVTSAQKNPTAFYLCASGPGRGDEQFFGPGTRLTVL.

V is TRBV12-3 or TRBV12-4 and J is TRBJ2-7; 8 nucleotides line up with TRBD2. Trimming took 6 bases from V and 5 from J; bases not matched to a gene: 12. The CDR3 runs to 15 residues. The CDR3 sequence: CASSSTSGSTNEQYF. The DNA of the CDR3 is TGTGCCAGCAGCTCCACTAGCGGAAGTACCAACGAGCAGTACTTC.

This clonotype was seen only a few times. The J gene is TRBJ2-1, the V gene TRBV7-2; 8 bases line up with TRBD2. This CDR3 has 16 residues. CDR1 and CDR2 from the germline V gene are SGHTA and FQGNSA. V dropped 1 base and J dropped 7; count of bases not matched to a gene: 9. CDR3 sequence reads: CASSLVGAGVRNEQFF. The DNA of the CDR3 is TGTGCCAGCAGCTTAGTGGGAGCGGGAGTGAGGAATGAGCAGTTCTTC. The full variable domain, its missing parts supplied by reference TRBV7-2 and TRBJ2-1, is GAGVSQSPSNKVTEKGKDVELRCDPISGHTALYWYRQSLGQGLEFLIYFQGNSAPDKSGLPSDRFSAERTGGSVSTLTIQRTQQEDSAVYLCASSLVGAGVRNEQFFGPGTRLTVL.

The table lists this clonotype with many counts. The V and J genes are TRBV7-2 and TRBJ1-2; tentative D call: TRBD1 (6 bases). Germline CDR1 and CDR2: SGHTA and FQGNSA. CDR3 length: 15 amino acids. Trimming took off 8 bases at V and 4 bases at J, with 20 bases between the two ends. The CDR3 region is CASPPEGGPFYGYTF. The DNA for the CDR3 is TGTGCCAGCCCTCCAGAAGGGGGACCTTTCTATGGCTACACCTTC.

The count of this clonotype is one. The rearrangement joins TRBV7-2 to TRBJ1-2, with D maybe TRBD1 (5 bases). Germline V gene sequence: CDR1 SGHTA, CDR2 FQGNSA. The CDR3 extends over 15 amino acids. Trimming took 5 bases from V and 3 from J, leaving 16 bases between them. The CDR3 spells CASSPGTGIDYGYTF. CDR3 DNA: TGTGCCAGCAGCCCCGGGACGGGGATCGACTATGGCTACACCTTC.

The chain combines TRBV20-1 with TRBJ2-7, with D uncertain. Per germline, CDR1 DFQATT and CDR2 SNEGSKA (reference sequence). Between the trimmed V and J ends, which lost 3 bases and 3 bases, there was a span of 9 bases. The CDR3 covers 12 residues. CDR3 nucleotide sequence: TGCAGTGCTAGCCCGGCTAGCTACGAGCAGTACTTC. It codes for CSASPASYEQYF.

This chain connects TRBV11-2 to TRBJ2-1; 7 bases line up with TRBD2. The germline CDR1 and CDR2 sequences are SGHAT and FQNNGV. With 4 bases clipped from V and 0 bases from J, the junction kept 9 bases outside the gene matches. The CDR3 has 17 residues. The CDR3 DNA reads as TGTGCCAGCAGCTACCCCCAGGGCGGGAGCTCCTACAATGAGCAGTTCTTC. It is translated as CASSYPQGGSSYNEQFF.